Listed here is a single TCR beta chain. This record belongs to a study of T cells after somatic rescue of genetic block. Measured with immunoSEQ multiplex PCR; TCRdb has only the in-frame clones, and not every one. Here the sample spans about 63,000 clones, approximately 90% being singletons. Germline CDR1 MNHNS, CDR2 SASEGT. The junction had 10 bases not matched to a gene; V was cut back by 4 bases and J by 4 bases. The CDR3 totals 16 residues. Sequencing input: peripheral blood mononuclear cells (PBMCs). J is TRBJ1-1 and V is TRBV6-1, with 9 bases that match TRBD1. This receptor was obtained from a man between 40 and 49 years old. CDR3 nucleotide sequence: TGTGCCAGCAGTGTAACCGGGACAGGGCTTTTCACTGAAGCTTTCTTT. Translation: CASSVTGTGLFTEAFF.